One and the same sample provided the 4 T cell receptor beta chains below, sequenced in a study of blood T cells in healthy people across ages. PCR was performed a second time for roughly 7 to 11 cycles using a sample-barcoded 5' primer and a J-beta primer mix. TCRdb passed the 5' RACE reads through MiXCR, listing each CDR3 protein once. The table has roughly 2 million distinct CDR3 sequences, around 50% seen once. Sequencing was done on a sample of blood. The receptors come from a woman aged 40 to 50 in good health.

The table lists this clonotype with a few counts. The chain uses TRBV7-2 and TRBJ1-5; 8 bases match TRBD1. CDR1 SGHTA and CDR2 FQGNSA come from the germline V gene. Unmatched junction bases numbered 10, after V lost 1 base and J lost 2 bases. The CDR3 length is 18 residues. In DNA form, the CDR3 reads TGTGCCAGCAGCTTAGGGGTGCCAGGGGGCGCCGGCAATCAGCCCCAGCATTTT. The encoded protein is CASSLGVPGGAGNQPQHF.

This clonotype has a single count. The V call is TRBV6-1, the J call TRBJ1-4, with D uncertain. V was pared by 11 bases and J by 1 base, with 20 bases between. The CDR3 consists of 16 residues. Germline assignment: CDR1 MNHNS and CDR2 SASEGT. CDR3 region: CAVAGMQAGTNEKLFF. As DNA, the CDR3 is TGTGCCGTTGCCGGGATGCAGGCTGGAACTAATGAAAAACTGTTTTTT.

The CDR3 sequence is CASSYRASGGLAKNIQYF. The CDR3 DNA reads TGTGCCAGCAGTTACAGGGCTAGCGGGGGCCTAGCCAAAAACATTCAGTACTTC. The gene calls are TRBV6-2 or TRBV6-3 and TRBJ2-4; 10 positions match TRBD2. The CDR3 consists of 18 residues. The germline V gene encodes CDR1 MNHEY and CDR2 SVGEGT. Losses at the gene ends were 2 bases for V and 0 bases for J; bases not matched to a gene: 7.

The chain has TRBV3-1 and TRBJ2-5; 11 bases are shared with TRBD2. This CDR3 contains 16 residues. Germline V CDR1 and CDR2: LGHDT, YNNKEL (reference sequence). J was trimmed by 4 bases and V by 4 bases; bases with no gene match: 8. As DNA, the CDR3 is TGTGCCAGCAGCCCGTTCGTAGCGGGGGGGCGAGAGACCCAGTACTTC. Its translation: CASSPFVAGGRETQYF.